Listed below are T cell receptor beta chains from one sample, sequenced in a study of blood T cell repertoires in COVID-19. Libraries were prepared by immunoSEQ multiplex PCR; TCRdb keeps only in-frame clonotypes and omits some of them. The table has roughly 30,000 clones, 85% to 90% seen once. Sequencing was performed on peripheral blood. The receptors originated from a man older than 75 with acute or convalescent COVID-19. Both conserved end residues are part of each CDR3. Fields, in order: J gene, CDR3 length, V gene, CDR3 protein.

>TRBJ1-1|14|TRBV19
CASSPSRTNTEAFF
>TRBJ2-2|17|TRBV10-3
CAISGPHRDENTGELFF
>TRBJ1-4|14|TRBV6-5
CASSYMAGREKLFF
>TRBJ1-2|13|TRBV28
CAIEDRGNYGYTF
>TRBJ2-7|13|TRBV29-1
CSVEGGDLHEQYF
>TRBJ2-3|17|TRBV5-1
CASSSKKRSPSTDTQYF
>TRBJ1-3|17|TRBV18
CASSPNSGGPVGNTIYF
>TRBJ1-2|12|TRBV28
CASSLANYGYTF
>TRBJ2-3|18|TRBV11-3
CASSLSAGGDGGTDTQYF
>TRBJ2-3|16|TRBV24-1
CATSDPSGSGSDTQYF
>TRBJ1-4|12|TRBV5-4
CASSLQGEKLFF
>TRBJ2-1|20|TRBV5-8
CASTWSGAAGDWLDYNEQFF
>TRBJ1-4|15|TRBV18
CASSPRTGTNEKLFF
>TRBJ2-1|14|TRBV11-1
CASSPGGSRNEQFF
>TRBJ1-5|14|TRBV28
CASIPGESNQPQHF
>TRBJ1-1|15|TRBV5-4
CASSLRHGENTEAFF
>TRBJ2-2|16|TRBV7-9
CASSSPGLAASGELFF
>TRBJ2-7|15|TRBV18
CASSLGEGGSYEQYF
>TRBJ2-3|13|TRBV11-3
CASSLYTDTPQYF
>TRBJ1-2|13|TRBV3-1/TRBV3-2
CASSQVSSYGYTF
>TRBJ1-4|13|TRBV30
CAWTKGFNEKLFF
>TRBJ2-3|14|TRBV6-5
CASRAGWGTDTQYF
>TRBJ2-7|15|TRBV7-9
CASSLGQGEAYEQYF
>TRBJ1-4|15|TRBV4-2
CASSPFPREGEKLFF
>TRBJ1-2|14|TRBV30
CAWSAPPTNYGYTF
>TRBJ1-1|14|TRBV18
CASSPGGGNTEAFF
>TRBJ2-1|15|TRBV11-2
CASTKGSLRRDEQFF
>TRBJ1-2|13|TRBV19
CASSIGRGDGYTF
>TRBJ2-2|14|TRBV7-2
CASSPGLNTGELFF
>TRBJ1-6|12|TRBV30
CAWSVPDSPLHF
>TRBJ1-1|14|TRBV6-2/TRBV6-3
CASSISGLHTEAFF
>TRBJ1-2|16|TRBV28
CASSSTGTGSLYGYTF
>TRBJ2-1|14|TRBV11-2
CASSLGSQGNEQFF
>TRBJ2-2|13|TRBV5-1
CASSLDSTGELFF
>TRBJ2-3|18|TRBV7-8
CASSFTSGRSPSTDTQYF
>TRBJ2-7|13|TRBV10-3
CAISLGQNYEQYF
>TRBJ1-4|16|TRBV6-1
CASSALGQSGNEKLFF